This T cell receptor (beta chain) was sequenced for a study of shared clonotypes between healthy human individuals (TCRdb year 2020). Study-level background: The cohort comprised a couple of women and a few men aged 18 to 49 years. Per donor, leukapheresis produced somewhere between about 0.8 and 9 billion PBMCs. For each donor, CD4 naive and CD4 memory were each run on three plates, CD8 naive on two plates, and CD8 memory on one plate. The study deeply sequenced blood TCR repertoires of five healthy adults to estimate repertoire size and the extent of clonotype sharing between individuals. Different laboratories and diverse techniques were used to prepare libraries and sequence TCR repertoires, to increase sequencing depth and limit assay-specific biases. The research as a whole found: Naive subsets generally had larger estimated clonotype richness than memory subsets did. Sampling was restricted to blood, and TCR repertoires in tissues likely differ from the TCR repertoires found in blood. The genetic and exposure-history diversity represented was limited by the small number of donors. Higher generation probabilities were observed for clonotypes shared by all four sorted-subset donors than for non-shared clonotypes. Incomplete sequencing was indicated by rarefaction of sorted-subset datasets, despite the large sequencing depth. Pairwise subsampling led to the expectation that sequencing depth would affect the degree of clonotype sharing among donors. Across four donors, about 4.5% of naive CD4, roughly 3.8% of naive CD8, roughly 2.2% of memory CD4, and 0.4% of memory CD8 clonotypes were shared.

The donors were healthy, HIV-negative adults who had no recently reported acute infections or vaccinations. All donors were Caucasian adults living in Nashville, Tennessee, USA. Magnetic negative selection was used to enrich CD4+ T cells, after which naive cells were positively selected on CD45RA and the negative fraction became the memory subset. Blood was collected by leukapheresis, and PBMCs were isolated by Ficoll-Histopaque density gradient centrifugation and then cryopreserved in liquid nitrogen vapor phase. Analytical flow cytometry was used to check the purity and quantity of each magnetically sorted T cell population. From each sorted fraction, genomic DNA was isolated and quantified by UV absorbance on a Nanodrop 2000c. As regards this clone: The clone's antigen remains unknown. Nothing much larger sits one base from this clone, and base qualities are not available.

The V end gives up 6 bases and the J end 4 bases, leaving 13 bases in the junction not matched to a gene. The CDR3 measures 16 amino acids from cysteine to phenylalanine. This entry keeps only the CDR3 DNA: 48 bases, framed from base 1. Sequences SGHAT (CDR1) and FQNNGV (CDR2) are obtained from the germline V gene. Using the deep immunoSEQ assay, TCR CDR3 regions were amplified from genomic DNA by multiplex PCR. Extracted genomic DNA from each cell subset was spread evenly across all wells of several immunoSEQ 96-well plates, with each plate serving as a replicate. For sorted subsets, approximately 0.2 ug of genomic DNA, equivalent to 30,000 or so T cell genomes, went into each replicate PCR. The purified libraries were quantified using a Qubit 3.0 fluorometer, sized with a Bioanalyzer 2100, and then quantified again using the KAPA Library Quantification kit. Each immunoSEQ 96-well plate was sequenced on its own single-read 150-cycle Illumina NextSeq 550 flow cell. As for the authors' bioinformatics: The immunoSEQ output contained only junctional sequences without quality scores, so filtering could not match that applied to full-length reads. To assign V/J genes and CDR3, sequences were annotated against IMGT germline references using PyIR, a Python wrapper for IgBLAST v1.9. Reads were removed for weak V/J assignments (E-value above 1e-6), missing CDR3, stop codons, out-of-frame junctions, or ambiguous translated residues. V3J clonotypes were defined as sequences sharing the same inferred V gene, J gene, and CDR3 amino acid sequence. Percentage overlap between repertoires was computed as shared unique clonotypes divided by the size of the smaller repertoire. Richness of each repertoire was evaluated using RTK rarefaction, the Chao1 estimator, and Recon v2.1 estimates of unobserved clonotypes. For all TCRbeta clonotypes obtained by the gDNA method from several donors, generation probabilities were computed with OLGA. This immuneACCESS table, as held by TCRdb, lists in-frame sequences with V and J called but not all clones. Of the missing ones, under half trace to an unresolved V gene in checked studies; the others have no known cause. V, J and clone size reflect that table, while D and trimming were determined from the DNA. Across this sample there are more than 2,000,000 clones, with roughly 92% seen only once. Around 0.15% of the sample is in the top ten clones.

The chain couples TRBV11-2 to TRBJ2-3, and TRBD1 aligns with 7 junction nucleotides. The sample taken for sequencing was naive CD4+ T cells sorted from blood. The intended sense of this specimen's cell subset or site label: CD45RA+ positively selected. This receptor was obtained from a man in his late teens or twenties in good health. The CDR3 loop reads CASSLSGTEVADTQYF. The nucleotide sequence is TGTGCCAGCAGTCTCTCCGGGACAGAAGTGGCAGATACGCAGTATTTT.